These 26 T cell receptor beta chains share one sample of origin, sequenced in a study of CD8+ T cells in alopecia areata. RNA was isolated and reverse transcribed to cDNA, the sequencing template. Repertoires were generated with immunoSEQ multiplex PCR, while TCRdb's copy carries only in-frame clones and drops some. The sample lists hundreds of thousands of clones, 67% occurring once. Source: CD4+ T cells sorted from blood, taken at week 0. The receptors here all came from a human donor with alopecia areata.

This rearrangement joins TRBV19 to TRBJ1-2; possible D gene TRBD1, 5 bases. With 6 bases removed from V and 0 bases from J, the gap between germline ends came to 11 bases. In germline, CDR1 is LNHDA, CDR2 SQIVND (reference sequence). This CDR3 is built from 14 residues. CDR3 nucleotides: TGTGCCAGTAGCCAGTCGGGACCTAACTATGGCTACACCTTC. Translating gives CASSQSGPNYGYTF.

This chain connects TRBV7-6 to TRBJ2-3; no definite D call. The CDR3 is 13 amino acids. V dropped 5 bases and J dropped 1 base, with 7 bases sitting between them. Germline V gene lookup returns CDR1 SGHVS and CDR2 FNYEAQ. The CDR3 DNA sequence: TGTGCCAGCAGCCACCCGGGCACAGATACGCAGTATTTT. Its protein product is CASSHPGTDTQYF.

The chain has TRBV2 and TRBJ2-3, with D hard to call. V was shortened by 8 bases and J by 2 bases, with 8 bases between the two germline ends. The CDR3 has 12 amino acids. CDR1 is SNHLY and CDR2 is FYNNEI in the germline V gene. CDR3 sequence reads: CASEEFTDTQYF. The DNA for the CDR3 is TGTGCCAGCGAAGAGTTCACAGATACGCAGTATTTT.

This clone turned up a few times. The chain uses TRBV4-1 and TRBJ1-6; weak D call: TRBD1 (5 bases). Germline CDR1 is MGHRA and CDR2 is YSYEKL. CDR3 length: 16 amino acids. V lost 0 bases and J lost 10, with 16 bases in between. The CDR3 DNA is TGCGCCAGCAGCCAAGATCGAGGGCAGGGTCCCTCACCCCTCCACTTT. Residues: CASSQDRGQGPSPLHF.

This clone was observed a single time. The V gene is TRBV5-1, the J gene TRBJ1-6; TRBD1 might be the D (5 bases). This CDR3 comprises 14 residues. Germline V gene sequence: CDR1 SGHRS, CDR2 YFSETQ. Trimming pared 2 bases from V and 9 bases from J, leaving 12 bases between. The CDR3 DNA sequence: TGCGCCAGCAGCTTCGACCAGGGAGGTTCACCCCTCCACTTT. Translation: CASSFDQGGSPLHF.

Written as DNA, the CDR3 is TGCGCCAGCAGCCGGGGCGGATTCCGGGAATGGGGTTACAATGAGCAGTTCTTC. Translation gives CASSRGGFREWGYNEQFF. This chain joins TRBV5-1 and TRBJ2-1; D may be TRBD1 or TRBD2 (5 bases each). There are 18 residues in the CDR3. The V end lost 4 bases, the J end lost 4 bases, and 24 bases lay between the germline ends. Germline V lookup: CDR1 SGHRS, CDR2 YFSETQ.

V usage is TRBV25-1 and J usage is TRBJ1-1; D gene unclear. Germline V gene lookup returns CDR1 MGHDK and CDR2 SYGVNS. CDR3 length equals 11 residues. V lost 7 bases, J lost 2 bases, and 5 bases lay in between. CDR3: CASIYNTEAFF. The DNA of the CDR3 is TGTGCCAGCATTTATAACACTGAAGCTTTCTTT.

This clone was seen a handful of times. V usage is TRBV6-5 and J usage is TRBJ2-7; 7 nucleotides match TRBD2. Germline V gives CDR1 MNHEY, CDR2 SVGAGI. After removal of 6 bases from V and 7 bases from J, the junction contained 12 bases not matched to a gene. The CDR3 has 14 residues. CDR3 amino acids: CASRHLSGAGEQYF. Written as DNA, the CDR3 is TGTGCCAGCAGACACCTCAGCGGGGCTGGAGAGCAGTACTTC.

Concerning this clone: Other DNA sequences in the sample encode the same CDR3. CDR3 sequence reads: CSASNTEAFF. The DNA for the CDR3 is TGCAGTGCCTCCAACACTGAAGCTTTCTTT. This chain uses TRBV20-1 with TRBJ1-1; no definite D call. The CDR3 is made up of 10 amino acids. V dropped 6 bases and J dropped 2 bases, with 4 bases sitting between them. Germline CDR1 DFQATT, CDR2 SNEGSKA (reference sequence).

This clone was observed a few times. The gene calls are TRBV5-1 and TRBJ2-7; 7 bases are a match to TRBD1. Germline assignment: CDR1 SGHRS and CDR2 YFSETQ. This CDR3 contains 15 residues. The J segment lost 5 bases and the V segment lost 4 bases, leaving 12 bases of the junction unmatched. CDR3 nucleotides: TGCGCCAGCAGCCAACGAGCTACGACAGGGAACGAGCAGTACTTC. As protein: CASSQRATTGNEQYF.

This clone has a handful of counts. The gene calls are TRBV7-2 and TRBJ2-4, with D tentatively TRBD2 (6 bases). The V and J ends lost 0 bases and 6 bases respectively, with 12 bases between them. This CDR3 region has 15 residues. Germline CDR1 SGHTA, CDR2 FQGNSA. The CDR3 here is CASSLAAGWGNIQYF. DNA for the CDR3: TGTGCCAGCAGCTTAGCCGCGGGATGGGGAAACATTCAGTACTTC. Drawing the rest from reference TRBV7-2 and TRBJ2-4, the complete variable domain is GAGVSQSPSNKVTEKGKDVELRCDPISGHTALYWYRQSLGQGLEFLIYFQGNSAPDKSGLPSDRFSAERTGGSVSTLTIQRTQQEDSAVYLCASSLAAGWGNIQYFGAGTRLSVL.

The chain links TRBV11-1 to TRBJ2-5; D is ambiguous. Trimming pared 5 bases from V and 1 base from J, leaving 8 bases between. This CDR3 region has 13 residues. Germline V gene data show CDR1 as SGHAT and CDR2 as FQDESV (reference sequence). The CDR3 nucleotides read TGTGCCAGCAGCGGCGCAGCCCAAGAGACCCAGTACTTC. Its protein product is CASSGAAQETQYF.

Notes on this clone: Germline is not matched at one junction end, which may reflect a read error. J is TRBJ1-2 and V is TRBV9, with TRBD1 as a possible D gene (6 bases). Germline V gene data show CDR1 as SGDLS and CDR2 as YYNGEE. There are 16 residues in the CDR3. CDR3 bases: TGTGCCAGCAGCGCTGCTCGGGACACCGCTAACAATGGCTACACCTTC. The encoded protein is CASSAARDTANNGYTF.

This clone was seen once. The V call is TRBV2, the J call TRBJ2-7, with D perhaps TRBD1 (6 bases). From germline, CDR1 is SNHLY and CDR2 FYNNEI. V lost 10 bases and J 0 bases, leaving 13 bases between the germline ends. This CDR3 has 13 amino acids. The CDR3 spells CATDRLSSYEQYF. The CDR3 nucleotides read TGTGCCACCGACAGGTTATCCTCCTACGAGCAGTACTTC.

The chain couples TRBV29-1 to TRBJ2-3, with D possibly matching TRBD2 (6 bases). The CDR3 loop spans 13 amino acids. V was shortened by 3 bases and J by 6 bases, with 13 bases between the two germline ends. Germline lookup yields CDR1 SQVTM and CDR2 ANQGSEA. For the CDR3, the DNA is TGCAGCGTTGACCCGGGACTGGGGGATACGCAGTATTTT. Its translation is CSVDPGLGDTQYF.

The gene calls are TRBV25-1 and TRBJ2-3; D uncertain. The CDR3 loop spans 13 amino acids. Germline V gene data show CDR1 as MGHDK and CDR2 as SYGVNS. V lost 3 bases to trimming and J lost 6 bases, with 10 bases between them. The CDR3 DNA sequence: TGTGCCAGCAGTGACCCCCGGGTTGATACGCAGTATTTT. As protein: CASSDPRVDTQYF.

This clone occurred once. The V gene is TRBV30, the J gene TRBJ2-6; 8 nucleotides line up with TRBD1. Germline V gene data show CDR1 as GTSNPN and CDR2 as SVGIG (reference sequence). CDR3 length: 16 amino acids. V dropped 2 bases and J dropped 1; count of bases not matched to a gene: 4. The CDR3 coding sequence is TGTGCCTGGAGTAGGGACAGGCAGTCTGGGGCCAACGTCCTGACTTTC. Amino acid sequence: CAWSRDRQSGANVLTF.

The chain joins TRBV5-1 to TRBJ2-5; the match to TRBD2 covers 10 bases. The V and J ends lost 8 bases and 5 bases, in that order; junction bases with no gene match: 12. The length of the CDR3 is 15 residues. The germline CDR1 and CDR2 sequences are SGHRS and YFSETQ. The CDR3 loop reads CASRHSGGAVETQYF. The CDR3 coding sequence is TGCGCCAGTCGACACAGCGGGGGGGCGGTCGAGACCCAGTACTTC. The variable domain in full, with the rest retrieved from reference TRBV5-1 and TRBJ2-5, is KAGVTQTPRYLIKTRGQQVTLSCSPISGHRSVSWYQQTPGQGLQFLFEYFSETQRNKGNFPGRFSGRQFSNSRSEMNVSTLELGDSALYLCASRHSGGAVETQYFGPGTRLLVL.

The V gene is TRBV6-5, the J gene TRBJ1-2; D unclear. The germline V gene encodes CDR1 MNHEY and CDR2 SVGAGI. The V end was cut by 2 bases, the J end by 8 bases, with 15 bases between. This CDR3 contains 14 residues. Written as DNA, the CDR3 is TGTGCCAGCAGTTACCTGTCCGGAGGGTCCGGCTACACCTTC. Encoded protein: CASSYLSGGSGYTF.

This rearrangement joins TRBV6-5 to TRBJ1-5; D unclear. Germline-derived CDR1 and CDR2 are MNHEY and SVGAGI. This CDR3 has 14 amino acids. Trimming took off 6 bases at V and 2 bases at J, with 11 bases between the two ends. CDR3 sequence reads: CASSRTARNQPQHF. In DNA form, the CDR3 reads TGTGCCAGCAGCCGGACCGCCCGCAATCAGCCCCAGCATTTT.

The chain links TRBV30 to TRBJ2-7; D is uncertain. The CDR3 totals 15 residues. The ends were cut back, 1 base at V and 1 base at J, with 14 bases in the middle. Per the germline V gene, CDR1 is GTSNPN and CDR2 is SVGIG (reference sequence). The CDR3 region is CAWSGATRLSYEQYF. The CDR3 DNA sequence: TGTGCCTGGAGTGGGGCCACCAGGTTATCCTACGAGCAGTACTTC.

The V call is TRBV6-5, the J call TRBJ2-5, with no clear D. The V and J ends lost 1 base and 1 base respectively, with 10 bases between them. Germline V gives CDR1 MNHEY, CDR2 SVGAGI. This CDR3 is built from 15 residues. The CDR3 loop reads CASSYLGILQETQYF. CDR3 coding DNA: TGTGCCAGCAGTTACTTGGGCATCCTCCAAGAGACCCAGTACTTC.

The chain has TRBV5-1 and TRBJ2-3; D gene unclear. V was trimmed by 2 bases and J by 4 bases, leaving 5 bases between them. The CDR3 contains 12 residues. Germline V gene data show CDR1 as SGHRS and CDR2 as YFSETQ. CDR3 in DNA: TGCGCCAGCAGCTTTGGCCCAGATACGCAGTATTTT. This gives the protein CASSFGPDTQYF. Based on the CDR3 plus reference TRBV5-1 and TRBJ2-3, the full variable domain is KAGVTQTPRYLIKTRGQQVTLSCSPISGHRSVSWYQQTPGQGLQFLFEYFSETQRNKGNFPGRFSGRQFSNSRSEMNVSTLELGDSALYLCASSFGPDTQYFGPGTRLTVL.

Of note for this clone: One junction end disagrees with the germline gene, perhaps due to a read error. This chain links TRBV29-1 with TRBJ2-1, with no clear D. This CDR3 has 10 residues. Germline lookup yields CDR1 SQVTM and CDR2 ANQGSEA. CDR3 region: CSVGESYPLF. DNA of the CDR3: TGCAGCGTTGGAGAGTCCTATCCGCTCTTC.

This clone appeared once. V gene TRBV5-4 combines with J gene TRBJ2-6; D is unclear. V was trimmed by 5 bases and J by 0 bases, leaving 6 bases between them. Germline CDR1 SGHNT, CDR2 YYREEE (reference sequence). The CDR3 spans 14 residues. DNA of the CDR3: TGTGCCAGCAGATGGGACTCTGGGGCCAACGTCCTGACTTTC. Translation: CASRWDSGANVLTF.

This chain connects TRBV29-1 to TRBJ2-2; maybe TRBD1 (7 bases). The ends were cut back, 4 bases at V and 0 bases at J, with 12 bases in the middle. The CDR3 covers 15 residues. CDR1 and CDR2 from the germline V gene are SQVTM and ANQGSEA. CDR3 sequence reads: CSVVQGGPNTGELFF. In DNA form, the CDR3 reads TGCAGCGTTGTGCAGGGGGGCCCGAACACCGGGGAGCTGTTTTTT.